This T cell receptor (beta chain) was captured in a study of shared clonotypes between healthy human individuals. Clones were read by immunoSEQ multiplex PCR, and TCRdb kept only the in-frame ones, dropping some. The top ten hold around 16% of the sample, which has some 96,000 clones, less than 60% seen once. Per the germline V gene, CDR1 is GTSNPN and CDR2 is SVGIG (reference sequence). This CDR3 region has 11 residues. The V call is TRBV30, the J call TRBJ2-5, with 7 bases aligning to TRBD2. Sequencing used PBMCs. The source of this sequence is a woman aged 40 to 50 in good health. Some clones in this sample may be carry-over from other donors' samples. In DNA, the CDR3 is TGTTCGGGCGGGGGACAAGAGACCCAGTACTTC. This codes for CSGGGQETQYF.